This T cell receptor beta chain stems from a study of blood T cell repertoires in COVID-19. Study-level information: Acute-phase and convalescent COVID-19 samples originated in the United States, Italy and Spain. From T cells, B-cell-depleted T cells, or PBMCs came the material, which was cDNA or gDNA.

As handled by the study authors: Amplification from reference gene primers served as the basis for estimated nucleated cell counts. Profiling relied on immunoSEQ multiplex PCR, and the TCRdb table lists in-frame clones only, not all of them. Clone size and the V and J calls come from that table; the DNA yielded D and trimming. Altogether about 110,000 clones are present, more than 60% being singletons, with the ten largest covering about 20%. Germline V gene sequence: CDR1 GTSNPN, CDR2 SVGIG (reference sequence). V was trimmed by 3 bases and J by 0 bases, leaving 15 bases between them. This CDR3 has 15 residues. This clone has more than one count but fewer than ten.

J is TRBJ2-7 and V is TRBV30; no firm D call. This TCR came from a man aged 70 or older with active or convalescent COVID-19. Sequencing was performed on peripheral blood. DNA of the CDR3: TGTGCCTGGAGCGAGCTAACGCGTAGCTCCTACGAGCAGTACTTC. It codes for CAWSELTRSSYEQYF.